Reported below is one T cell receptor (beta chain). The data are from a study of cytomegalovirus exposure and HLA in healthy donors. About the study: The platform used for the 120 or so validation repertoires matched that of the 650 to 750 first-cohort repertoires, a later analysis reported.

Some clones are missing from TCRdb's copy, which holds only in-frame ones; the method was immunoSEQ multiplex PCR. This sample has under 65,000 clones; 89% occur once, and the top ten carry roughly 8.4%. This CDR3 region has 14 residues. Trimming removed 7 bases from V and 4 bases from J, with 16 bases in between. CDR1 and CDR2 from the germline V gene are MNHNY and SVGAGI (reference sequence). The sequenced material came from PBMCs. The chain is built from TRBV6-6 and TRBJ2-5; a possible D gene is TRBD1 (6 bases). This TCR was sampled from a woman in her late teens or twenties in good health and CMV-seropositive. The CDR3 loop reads CASTKGGLGETQYF. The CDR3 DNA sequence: TGTGCCAGCACCAAAGGGGGTTTGGGAGAGACCCAGTACTTC.